The 13 T cell receptor beta chains below were found in one sample sequenced in a study of blood T cell repertoires in COVID-19. Assay used: immunoSEQ multiplex PCR; TCRdb lists only in-frame clones, some missing. The sample lists over 10,000 clones; roughly 88% were seen once. Sample: peripheral blood. The receptors shown here come from a human donor in a cohort sampled during active COVID-19.

The chain couples TRBV6-2 or TRBV6-3 to TRBJ1-5, with D tentatively TRBD1 (6 bases). The CDR3 runs 14 residues. The germline V gene has CDR1 MNHEY and CDR2 SVGEGT. V lost 1 base to trimming and J lost 3 bases, with 7 bases between them. The CDR3 nucleotides are TGTGCCAGCAGTTACTGGACAGACAATCAGCCCCAGCATTTT. Encoded protein: CASSYWTDNQPQHF.

J is TRBJ2-3 and V is TRBV5-4; D remains ambiguous. The CDR3 is made up of 14 amino acids. The V end was cut by 3 bases, the J end by 4 bases, with 12 bases between. Germline lookup yields CDR1 SGHNT and CDR2 YYREEE (reference sequence). The DNA for the CDR3 is TGTGCCAGCAGCTCTTTATTAGAGCCAGATACGCAGTATTTT. Translation: CASSSLLEPDTQYF. The variable domain in full, with the rest retrieved from reference TRBV5-4 and TRBJ2-3, is ETGVTQSPTHLIKTRGQQVTLRCSSQSGHNTVSWYQQALGQGPQFIFQYYREEENGRGNFPPRFSGLQFPNYSSELNVNALELDDSALYLCASSSLLEPDTQYFGPGTRLTVL.

The chain recombines TRBV21-1 with TRBJ1-1. TRBV21-1 is assigned pseudogene status. The CDR3 loop spans 16 amino acids. The CDR3 DNA follows: TGTGCCAGCAGCATCACAAGGAGAAATAGGCGCACTGAAGCTTTCTTT. Its protein product is CASSITRRNRRTEAFF.

This clone was observed a handful of times. The J gene is TRBJ2-1, the V gene TRBV14; 7 bases align to TRBD1. Germline CDR1 reads SGHDN; CDR2 reads FVKESK. The ends lost 3 bases at V and 6 bases at J; junction bases unmatched: 11. This CDR3 spans 16 amino acids. The CDR3 protein is CASSHRQGPPGNEQFF. The CDR3 coding sequence is TGTGCCAGCAGCCACAGACAGGGTCCTCCTGGCAATGAGCAGTTCTTC.

V and J are TRBV28 and TRBJ1-6; 7 nucleotides match TRBD1. The CDR3 runs 16 residues. Germline values: CDR1 MDHEN, CDR2 SYDVKM. V was pared by 10 bases and J by 2 bases, with 11 bases of the junction left unmatched. CDR3 in amino acids: CATESRGMTYNSPLHF. In nucleotides, the CDR3 is TGTGCCACCGAATCCAGGGGGATGACCTATAATTCACCCCTCCACTTT.

In this sample, this clone turned up a few times. This rearrangement joins TRBV11-2 to TRBJ1-5; 10 bases map to TRBD1. V lost 4 bases and J lost 5; bases outside the gene matches: 2. This CDR3 has 14 residues. CDR1 and CDR2 from the germline V gene are SGHAT and FQNNGV. The CDR3: CASSSDRGYQPQHF. The CDR3 bases are TGTGCCAGCAGCTCGGACAGGGGGTATCAGCCCCAGCATTTT.

The rearrangement uses TRBV6-1 and TRBJ2-7; D gene ambiguous. CDR3 length: 16 residues. V lost 1 base and J 0 bases, leaving 13 bases between the germline ends. CDR1 and CDR2 (germline): MNHNS, SASEGT. Written as DNA, the CDR3 is TGTGCCAGCAGTGAAGGCGGTTATAAGACCTCCTACGAGCAGTACTTC. Amino acids: CASSEGGYKTSYEQYF.

The chain employs TRBV23-1 and TRBJ1-2, with D perhaps matching TRBD1 (5 bases). TRBV23-1 belongs to the ORF category, with a function that is uncertain. With 0 bases removed from V and 6 bases from J, the gap between germline ends came to 17 bases. The CDR3 runs to 16 residues. This chain's CDR3 is CASSQSRQGGVNGYTF. CDR3 coding DNA: TGCGCCAGCAGTCAATCCAGGCAGGGTGGAGTAAATGGCTACACCTTC.

This rearrangement joins TRBV7-9 to TRBJ1-1; no definite D call. CDR3 size: 14 residues. The germline V gene encodes CDR1 SEHNR and CDR2 FQNEAQ (reference sequence). V lost 4 bases and J lost 4, with 13 bases in between. CDR3 DNA sequence: TGTGCCAGCAGCTCCCGGCGAGGATTCACTGAAGCTTTCTTT. Its protein is CASSSRRGFTEAFF.

The chain has TRBV5-6 and TRBJ2-7; TRBD1 matches at 8 bases. The CDR3 sequence is 14 residues long. The V segment lost 4 bases and the J segment 2 bases; nucleotides outside the gene matches: 5. Germline CDR1 SGHDT, CDR2 YYEEEE. The CDR3 region has the DNA TGTGCCAGCAGCATAAGGACAGGGCCCTACGAGCAGTACTTC. Encoded protein: CASSIRTGPYEQYF.

The chain is built from TRBV9 and TRBJ1-4; a weak D match, TRBD1 (6 bases). V was trimmed by 2 bases and J by 8 bases, leaving 16 bases between them. Germline V gives CDR1 SGDLS, CDR2 YYNGEE. The CDR3 contains 15 residues. The CDR3 protein is CASSVGVAGAEKLFF. DNA of the CDR3: TGTGCCAGCAGCGTTGGTGTGGCAGGGGCAGAAAAACTGTTTTTT.

J is TRBJ2-3 and V is TRBV6-5; TRBD2 matches 10 bases. The length of the CDR3 is 14 residues. Germline CDR1 MNHEY, CDR2 SVGAGI. J gave up 0 bases and V 8 bases, and 2 bases lay outside the gene matches. The CDR3 region has the DNA TGTGCCAGCCGGACTAGCGGAAGCACAGATACGCAGTATTTT. Translated, it gives CASRTSGSTDTQYF.

The chain combines TRBV5-6 with TRBJ2-3; D is perhaps TRBD2 (6 bases). CDR3 size: 14 residues. V was shortened by 4 bases and J by 3 bases, with 12 bases between the two germline ends. Germline lookup yields CDR1 SGHDT and CDR2 YYEEEE. CDR3 sequence (DNA): TGTGCCAGCAGCCGGAGGGAGCCAACAGATACGCAGTATTTT. Translating it yields CASSRREPTDTQYF.